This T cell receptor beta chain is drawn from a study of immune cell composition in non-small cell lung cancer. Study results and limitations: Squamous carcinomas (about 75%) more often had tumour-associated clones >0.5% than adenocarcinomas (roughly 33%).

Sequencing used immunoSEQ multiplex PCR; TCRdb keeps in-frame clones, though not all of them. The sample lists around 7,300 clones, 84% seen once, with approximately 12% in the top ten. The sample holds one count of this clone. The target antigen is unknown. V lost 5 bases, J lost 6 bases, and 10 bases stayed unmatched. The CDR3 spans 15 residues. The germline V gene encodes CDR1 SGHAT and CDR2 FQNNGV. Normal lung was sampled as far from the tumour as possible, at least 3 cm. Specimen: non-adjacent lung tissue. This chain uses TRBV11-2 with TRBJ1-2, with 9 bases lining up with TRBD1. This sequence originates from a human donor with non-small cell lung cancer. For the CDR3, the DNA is TGTGCCAGCAGCCCACTAACCGGGACAGGGAATGGCTACACCTTC. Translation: CASSPLTGTGNGYTF.